The 24 T cell receptor beta chains below were found in one sample sequenced in a study of blood T cell repertoires in COVID-19 (dated by TCRdb to 2018 to 2020). The library was generated by the immunoSEQ multiplex PCR assay. TCRdb mirrors the immuneACCESS table, restricted to in-frame sequences. Some clones are absent from its copies; in checked studies, under half trace to an unresolved V gene, and the reason for the others is unknown. The sample records about 160,000 clones, approximately 95% of which are singletons. Around 2% of the sample is taken by the ten largest. Sequencing was done on a sample of peripheral blood. These receptors originate from a woman aged 55-69 years with COVID-19, enrolled during active disease.

The chain links TRBV4-2 to TRBJ2-7; D is unclear. V was clipped by 2 bases and J by 3 bases, with 20 bases between them. The CDR3 is 17 amino acids. CDR1 is LGHNA and CDR2 is YNFKEQ in the germline V gene. CDR3 DNA: TGTGCCAGCAGCCAACCGACAAGTACAACTCCTTTCTACGAGCAGTACTTC. It is translated as CASSQPTSTTPFYEQYF.

CDR3 residues: CASRVDRGAGNTIYF. CDR3 coding DNA: TGTGCCAGCAGGGTGGACAGGGGAGCTGGAAACACCATATATTTT. The chain carries TRBV6-5 and TRBJ1-3; 9 nucleotides match TRBD1. The CDR3 covers 15 residues. Trimming cost V 6 bases and J 2 bases; bases outside gene matches: 5. Germline V gene lookup returns CDR1 MNHEY and CDR2 SVGAGI.

The chain has TRBV4-2 and TRBJ2-7, with D maybe TRBD2 (5 bases). The CDR3 contains 15 residues. Trimming left V 0 bases short and J 2 bases short, with 11 bases between. The germline gives CDR1 LGHNA, CDR2 YNFKEQ. This CDR3 reads CASSQEIGLPYEQYF. CDR3 sequence (DNA): TGTGCCAGCAGCCAAGAGATCGGACTTCCCTACGAGCAGTACTTC.

This chain uses TRBV5-1 with TRBJ1-1; no firm D call. Germline V CDR1 and CDR2: SGHRS, YFSETQ. The CDR3 loop spans 14 amino acids. The germline V and J ends were trimmed by 0 bases and 0 bases, with 6 bases remaining between them. DNA of the CDR3: TGCGCCAGCAGCTTGGATCATCTGAACACTGAAGCTTTCTTT. Its translation is CASSLDHLNTEAFF. Complete variable domain (other parts from reference TRBV5-1 and TRBJ1-1): KAGVTQTPRYLIKTRGQQVTLSCSPISGHRSVSWYQQTPGQGLQFLFEYFSETQRNKGNFPGRFSGRQFSNSRSEMNVSTLELGDSALYLCASSLDHLNTEAFFGQGTRLTVV.

This chain uses TRBV2 with TRBJ2-6, with 7 bases lining up with TRBD1. Trimming at V came to 10 bases and at J to 2 bases, leaving 2 bases not matched to a gene. CDR3 length equals 13 residues. CDR1 SNHLY and CDR2 FYNNEI come from the germline V gene. CDR3 residues: CATTGAGANVLTF. CDR3 DNA sequence: TGTGCCACCACAGGGGCTGGGGCCAACGTCCTGACTTTC.

This chain joins TRBV7-9 and TRBJ1-2, with a weak D call TRBD1 (6 bases). Trimming left V 5 bases short and J 2 bases short, with 9 bases between. The length of the CDR3 is 13 residues. Germline CDR1 SEHNR, CDR2 FQNEAQ (reference sequence). The CDR3 spells CASSPGTNYGYTF. The CDR3, as DNA: TGTGCCAGCAGCCCCGGGACAAACTATGGCTACACCTTC.

The gene calls are TRBV7-2 and TRBJ1-2, with D tentatively TRBD1 (6 bases). Germline V gene sequence: CDR1 SGHTA, CDR2 FQGNSA. This CDR3 is built from 16 residues. V lost 2 bases to trimming and J lost 6 bases, with 19 bases between them. CDR3 DNA sequence: TGTGCCAGCAGCTTACTCCTGCTTGGTCAGGGGAATGGCTACACCTTC. Encoded protein: CASSLLLLGQGNGYTF. Full variable domain (missing parts from reference TRBV7-2 and TRBJ1-2): GAGVSQSPSNKVTEKGKDVELRCDPISGHTALYWYRQSLGQGLEFLIYFQGNSAPDKSGLPSDRFSAERTGGSVSTLTIQRTQQEDSAVYLCASSLLLLGQGNGYTFGSGTRLTVV.

The V and J genes are TRBV19 and TRBJ1-5; D is undetermined. The CDR3 contains 15 residues. The germline V gene encodes CDR1 LNHDA and CDR2 SQIVND (reference sequence). The V end lost 4 bases, the J end lost 2 bases, and 12 bases lay between the germline ends. The CDR3 sequence is CASSTLAGGNQPQHF. For the CDR3, the DNA is TGTGCCAGTAGTACCTTGGCAGGCGGCAATCAGCCCCAGCATTTT.

The rearrangement links TRBV10-3 to TRBJ1-2; TRBD1 aligns across 7 bases. Germline V gene lookup returns CDR1 ENHRY and CDR2 SYGVKD. The CDR3 totals 16 residues. J was trimmed by 4 bases and V by 3 bases; bases with no gene match: 11. CDR3: CAISETARGESYGYTF. CDR3 DNA sequence: TGTGCCATCAGTGAAACGGCCAGGGGGGAAAGCTATGGCTACACCTTC.

The chain links TRBV4-1 to TRBJ2-7, with 9 positions matching TRBD1. Germline CDR1 reads MGHRA; CDR2 reads YSYEKL. The CDR3 spans 16 residues. V lost 2 bases to trimming and J lost 2 bases; unmatched junction nucleotides: 7. Here the CDR3 reads CASSQRRQGGTYEQYF. The CDR3 bases are TGCGCCAGCAGCCAACGCCGACAGGGGGGCACCTACGAGCAGTACTTC.

V usage is TRBV3-1 (or the pseudogene TRBV3-2) and J usage is TRBJ2-1; no definite D call. The CDR3 is 13 amino acids. V was shortened by 0 bases and J by 6 bases, with 6 bases between the two germline ends. Germline CDR1 LGHDT, CDR2 YNNKEL (reference sequence). CDR3 region: CASSQDRSNEQFF. The CDR3 DNA sequence: TGTGCCAGCAGCCAAGATAGAAGCAATGAGCAGTTCTTC.

CDR3 loop: CASSINVGQKYTEAFF. CDR3 sequence (DNA): TGTGCCAGTAGTATAAATGTCGGACAGAAGTACACTGAAGCTTTCTTT. The chain employs TRBV19 and TRBJ1-1, with a tentative D call TRBD1 (6 bases). Trimming cost V 2 bases and J 3 bases, with 16 bases left between them. The CDR3 loop spans 16 amino acids. Germline CDR1 LNHDA, CDR2 SQIVND (reference sequence).

The rearrangement links TRBV11-2 to TRBJ1-1, with D maybe TRBD1 (5 bases). V shed 6 bases and J shed 2 bases, with 22 bases lying between them. Germline CDR1 reads SGHAT; CDR2 reads FQNNGV. This CDR3 is built from 17 residues. The CDR3 region has the DNA TGTGCCAGCAGTTCTATTTCGGGGGACCTACTTAACACTGAAGCTTTCTTT. It is translated as CASSSISGDLLNTEAFF.

This clone was observed a handful of times. The chain has TRBV7-9 and TRBJ1-5; TRBD1 matches 8 bases. The V gene's germline CDR1 is SEHNR and CDR2 FQNEAQ (reference sequence). This CDR3 has 14 residues. The V and J ends lost 6 bases and 7 bases, in that order; junction bases with no gene match: 8. The CDR3 region has the DNA TGTGCCAGCAGACCGACAGGGGCTGGCCAGCCCCAGCATTTT. Encoded protein: CASRPTGAGQPQHF.

The chain joins TRBV9 to TRBJ2-1; 10 bases agree with TRBD2. The CDR3 extends over 17 amino acids. V lost 3 bases, J lost 8 bases, and 14 bases stayed unmatched. Germline CDR1 SGDLS, CDR2 YYNGEE. The CDR3 sequence is CASSGTGAGGPGYEQFF. The CDR3 bases are TGTGCCAGCAGCGGTACGGGAGCGGGGGGGCCTGGGTATGAGCAGTTCTTC. The variable domain in full, completed from reference TRBV9 and TRBJ2-1, reads DSGVTQTPKHLITATGQRVTLRCSPRSGDLSVYWYQQSLDQGLQFLIQYYNGEERAKGNILERFSAQQFPDLHSELNLSSLELGDSALYFCASSGTGAGGPGYEQFFGPGTRLTVL.

This clone has a single count. The chain recombines TRBV18 with TRBJ2-4; D may be TRBD2 (5 bases). The CDR3 runs 16 residues. Per the germline V gene, CDR1 is KGHSH and CDR2 is LQKENI. V was pared by 4 bases and J by 0 bases, with 13 bases between. Here the CDR3 DNA reads TGTGCCAGCTCACGCCAGACTATCCTAGCCAAAAACATTCAGTACTTC. Protein sequence: CASSRQTILAKNIQYF.

The chain links TRBV7-2 to TRBJ1-1; 8 bases align to TRBD1. CDR1 is SGHTA and CDR2 is FQGNSA in the germline V gene. V lost 5 bases and J lost 2; bases outside the gene matches: 7. CDR3 length: 15 residues. The chain's CDR3 is CASSPRTGRNTEAFF. CDR3 in DNA: TGTGCCAGCAGCCCCCGGACAGGGAGAAACACTGAAGCTTTCTTT.

This clone appeared a single time. This chain connects TRBV6-2 or TRBV6-3 to TRBJ1-5; tentative D call: TRBD1 (6 bases). CDR3 size: 16 residues. In germline, CDR1 is MNHEY, CDR2 SVGEGT. The V gene lost 2 bases and the J gene lost 7 bases, with 18 bases spanning the gap. The chain's CDR3 is CASSYHGQTPGQPQHF. CDR3 nucleotide sequence: TGTGCCAGCAGTTACCACGGACAGACCCCAGGGCAGCCCCAGCATTTT.

The chain uses TRBV7-2 and TRBJ1-1; D remains unclear. CDR1 is SGHTA, CDR2 FQGNSA, per germline. Deletions cut 2 bases from V and 0 bases from J, with 7 bases between. The CDR3 sequence is 14 residues long. CDR3 sequence (DNA): TGTGCCAGCAGCTTATTGGCAATGAACACTGAAGCTTTCTTT. Translation gives CASSLLAMNTEAFF.

This clone was counted once. This sample includes further DNA sequences coding for the same CDR3. The chain employs TRBV19 and TRBJ1-1; TRBD1 is a possible D gene (5 bases). There are 13 residues in the CDR3. Looked up from germline, CDR1 is LNHDA and CDR2 is SQIVND (reference sequence). The ends were cut back, 1 base at V and 4 bases at J, with 7 bases in the middle. The CDR3 DNA sequence: TGTGCCAGTAGTATAGGGGGCCCCACTGAAGCTTTCTTT. It is translated as CASSIGGPTEAFF.

This chain connects TRBV6-1 to TRBJ1-5; weak D call: TRBD1 (5 bases). There are 12 residues in the CDR3. Germline V gene data show CDR1 as MNHNS and CDR2 as SASEGT. The V end was cut by 6 bases, the J end by 7 bases, with 10 bases between. The CDR3 coding sequence is TGTGCCAGCAGGGACATTCGGCAGCCCCAGCATTTT. This codes for CASRDIRQPQHF.

Worth noting for this clone: This specimen includes other DNA sequences encoding the same CDR3. The CDR3, as DNA: TGTGCCAGCAGCGTAGCGGGGGGGGGCAATTCACCCCTCCACTTT. It codes for CASSVAGGGNSPLHF. This sequence joins TRBV9 and TRBJ1-6; TRBD1 might be the D (6 bases). The CDR3 covers 15 residues. Trimming pared 0 bases from V and 7 bases from J, leaving 11 bases between. Germline V gives CDR1 SGDLS, CDR2 YYNGEE.

V gene TRBV6-6 combines with J gene TRBJ2-7; 7 nucleotides align to TRBD1. The CDR3 is 12 residues long. Germline trimming cut 6 bases from V and 3 bases from J; bases unmatched to any gene: 2. Germline V CDR1 and CDR2: MNHNY, SVGAGI (reference sequence). CDR3 DNA sequence: TGTGCCAGCAGCGCAGGGGGCTACGAGCAGTACTTC. Translating it yields CASSAGGYEQYF.

V usage is TRBV4-1 and J usage is TRBJ2-7; TRBD1 agrees at 7 bases. This CDR3 spans 14 amino acids. Germline CDR1 and CDR2: MGHRA and YSYEKL. The V segment lost 0 bases and the J segment 2 bases; nucleotides outside the gene matches: 1. The CDR3 DNA sequence: TGCGCCAGCAGCCAAGAGACAGGGCCCTACGAGCAGTACTTC. Translating it yields CASSQETGPYEQYF.